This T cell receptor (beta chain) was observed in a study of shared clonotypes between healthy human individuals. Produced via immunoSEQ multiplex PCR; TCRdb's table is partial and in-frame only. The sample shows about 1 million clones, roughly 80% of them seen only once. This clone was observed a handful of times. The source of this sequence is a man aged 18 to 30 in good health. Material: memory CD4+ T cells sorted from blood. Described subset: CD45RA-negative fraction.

This CDR3 is CANLQVSPLHF. In DNA form, the CDR3 reads TGTGCCAACTTACAGGTATCCCCCCTCCACTTT. V and J are TRBV5-4 and TRBJ1-6; weak D call: TRBD1 (5 bases). CDR1 SGHNT and CDR2 YYREEE come from the germline V gene (reference sequence). Trimming took off 9 bases at V and 13 bases at J, with 14 bases between the two ends. The CDR3 is 11 residues long.